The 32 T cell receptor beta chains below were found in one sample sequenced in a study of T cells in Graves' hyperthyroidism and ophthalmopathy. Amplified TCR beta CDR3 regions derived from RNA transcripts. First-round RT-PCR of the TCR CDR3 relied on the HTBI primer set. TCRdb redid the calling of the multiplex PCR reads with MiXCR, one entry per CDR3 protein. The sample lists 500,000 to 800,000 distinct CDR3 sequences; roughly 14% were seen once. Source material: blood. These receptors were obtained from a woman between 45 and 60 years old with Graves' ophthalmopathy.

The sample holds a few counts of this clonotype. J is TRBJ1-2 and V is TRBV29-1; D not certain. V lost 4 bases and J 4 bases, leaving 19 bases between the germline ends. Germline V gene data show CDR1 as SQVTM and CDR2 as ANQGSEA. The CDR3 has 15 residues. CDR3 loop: CSVAGLENRIYGYTF. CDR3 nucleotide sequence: TGCAGCGTTGCCGGATTGGAAAACCGGATCTATGGCTACACCTTC.

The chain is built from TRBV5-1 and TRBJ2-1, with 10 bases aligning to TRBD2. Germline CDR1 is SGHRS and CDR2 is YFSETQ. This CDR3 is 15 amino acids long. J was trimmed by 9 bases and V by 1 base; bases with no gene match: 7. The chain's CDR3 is CASSLLTSGTGEQFF. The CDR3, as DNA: TGCGCCAGCAGCTTGTTAACTAGCGGGACTGGTGAGCAGTTCTTC.

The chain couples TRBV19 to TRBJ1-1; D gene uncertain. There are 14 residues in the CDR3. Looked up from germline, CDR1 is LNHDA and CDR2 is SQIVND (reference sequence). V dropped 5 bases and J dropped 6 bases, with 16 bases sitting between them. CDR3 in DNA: TGTGCCAGTAGTTCACACGGACGCGGACCTGAAGCTTTCTTT. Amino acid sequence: CASSSHGRGPEAFF. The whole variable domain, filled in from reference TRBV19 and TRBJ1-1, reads DGGITQSPKYLFRKEGQNVTLSCEQNLNHDAMYWYRQDPGQGLRLIYYSQIVNDFQKGDIAEGYSVSREKKESFPLTVTSAQKNPTAFYLCASSSHGRGPEAFFGQGTRLTVV.

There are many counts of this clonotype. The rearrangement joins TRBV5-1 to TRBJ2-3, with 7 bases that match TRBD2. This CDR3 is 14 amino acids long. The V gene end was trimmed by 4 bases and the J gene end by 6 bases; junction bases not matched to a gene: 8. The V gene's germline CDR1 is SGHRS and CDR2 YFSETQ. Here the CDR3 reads CASSLGREEDTQYF. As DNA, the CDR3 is TGCGCCAGCAGCCTTGGACGGGAGGAGGATACGCAGTATTTT.

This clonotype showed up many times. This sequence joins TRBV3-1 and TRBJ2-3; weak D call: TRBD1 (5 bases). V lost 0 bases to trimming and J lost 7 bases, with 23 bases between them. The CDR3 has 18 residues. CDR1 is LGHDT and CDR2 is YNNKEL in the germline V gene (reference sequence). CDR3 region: CASSQEGAGHYRKNTQYF. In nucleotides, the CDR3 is TGTGCCAGCAGCCAAGAAGGGGCCGGGCATTATAGGAAGAATACGCAGTATTTT.

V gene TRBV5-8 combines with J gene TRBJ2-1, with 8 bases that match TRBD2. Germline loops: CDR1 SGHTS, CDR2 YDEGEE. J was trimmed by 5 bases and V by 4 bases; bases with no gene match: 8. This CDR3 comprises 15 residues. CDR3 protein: CASSPIAGTHNEQFF. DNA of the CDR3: TGTGCCAGCAGCCCAATAGCGGGAACCCACAATGAGCAGTTCTTC.

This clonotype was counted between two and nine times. CDR3 amino acids: CASSFENSPLHF. CDR3 coding DNA: TGTGCCAGCAGTTTTGAGAATTCACCCCTCCACTTT. The gene calls are TRBV27 and TRBJ1-6; D gene unclear. This CDR3 region has 12 residues. Germline V gene data show CDR1 as MNHEY and CDR2 as SMNVEV (reference sequence). Trimming cost V 3 bases and J 7 bases, with 4 bases left between them.

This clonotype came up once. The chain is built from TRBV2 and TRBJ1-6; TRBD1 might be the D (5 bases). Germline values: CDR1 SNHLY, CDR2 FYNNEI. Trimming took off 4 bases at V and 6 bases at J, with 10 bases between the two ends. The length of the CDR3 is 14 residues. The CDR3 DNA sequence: TGTGCCAGCAGTGTCAAGGGGATTAATTCACCCCTCCACTTT. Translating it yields CASSVKGINSPLHF.

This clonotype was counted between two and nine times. The CDR3 here is CSVEGVTGELFF. The CDR3 bases are TGCAGCGTTGAGGGCGTCACCGGGGAGCTGTTTTTT. The chain has TRBV29-1 and TRBJ2-2; unclear D gene. The V end was cut by 3 bases, the J end by 4 bases, with 6 bases between. This CDR3 is built from 12 residues. Germline values: CDR1 SQVTM, CDR2 ANQGSEA.

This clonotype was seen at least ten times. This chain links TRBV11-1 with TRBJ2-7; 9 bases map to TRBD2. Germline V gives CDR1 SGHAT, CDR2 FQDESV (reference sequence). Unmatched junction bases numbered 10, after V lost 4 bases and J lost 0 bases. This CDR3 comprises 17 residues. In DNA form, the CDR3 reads TGTGCCAGCAGCTCCCGACTAGCGGTTACGAGCTCCTACGAGCAGTACTTC. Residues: CASSSRLAVTSSYEQYF. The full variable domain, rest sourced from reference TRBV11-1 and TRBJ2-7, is EAEVAQSPRYKITEKSQAVAFWCDPISGHATLYWYRQILGQGPELLVQFQDESVVDDSQLPKDRFSAERLKGVDSTLKIQPAELGDSAMYLCASSSRLAVTSSYEQYFGPGTRLTVT.

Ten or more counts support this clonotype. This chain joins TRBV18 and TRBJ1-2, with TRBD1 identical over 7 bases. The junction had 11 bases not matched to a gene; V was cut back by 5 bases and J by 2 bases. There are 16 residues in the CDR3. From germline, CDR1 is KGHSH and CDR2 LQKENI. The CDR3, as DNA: TGTGCCAGCTCATGGGATTTACAGGGGCTCAACTATGGCTACACCTTC. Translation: CASSWDLQGLNYGYTF.

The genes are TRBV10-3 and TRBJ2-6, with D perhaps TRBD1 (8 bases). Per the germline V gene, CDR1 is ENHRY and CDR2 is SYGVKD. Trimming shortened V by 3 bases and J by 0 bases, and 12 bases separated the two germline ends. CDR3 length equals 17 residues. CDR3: CAISDNRGGSGANVLTF. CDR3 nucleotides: TGTGCCATCAGTGATAACAGGGGGGGCTCTGGGGCCAACGTCCTGACTTTC.

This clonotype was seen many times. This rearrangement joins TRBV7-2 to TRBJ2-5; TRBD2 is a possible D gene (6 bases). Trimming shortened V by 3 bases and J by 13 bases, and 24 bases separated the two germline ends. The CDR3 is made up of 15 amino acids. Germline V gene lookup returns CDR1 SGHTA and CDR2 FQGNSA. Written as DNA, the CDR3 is TGTGCCAGCAGCTTTCCCGGGAAAAATCGCGGGATGTTGTACTTC. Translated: CASSFPGKNRGMLYF.

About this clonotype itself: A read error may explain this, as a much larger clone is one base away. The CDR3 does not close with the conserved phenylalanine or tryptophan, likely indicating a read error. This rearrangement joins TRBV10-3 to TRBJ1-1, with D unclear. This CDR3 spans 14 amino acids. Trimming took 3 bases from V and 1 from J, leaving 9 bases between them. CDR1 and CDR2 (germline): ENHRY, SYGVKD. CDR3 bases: TGTGCCATCAGTGAACGTGCAGAGAACACTGAAGCTTTCTCT. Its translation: CAISERAENTEAFS.

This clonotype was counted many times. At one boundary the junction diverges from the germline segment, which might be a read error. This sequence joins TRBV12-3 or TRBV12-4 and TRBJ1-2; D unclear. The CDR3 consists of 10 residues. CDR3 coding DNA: TGTGCCAGCAGCTTAGGTGGCTACACCTTC. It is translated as CASSLGGYTF.

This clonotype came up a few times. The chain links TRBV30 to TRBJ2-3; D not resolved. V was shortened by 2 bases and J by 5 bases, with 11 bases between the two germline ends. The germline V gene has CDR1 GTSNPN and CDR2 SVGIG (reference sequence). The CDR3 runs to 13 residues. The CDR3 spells CAWSSVFVDTQYF. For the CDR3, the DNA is TGTGCCTGGAGTTCGGTTTTTGTAGATACGCAGTATTTT.

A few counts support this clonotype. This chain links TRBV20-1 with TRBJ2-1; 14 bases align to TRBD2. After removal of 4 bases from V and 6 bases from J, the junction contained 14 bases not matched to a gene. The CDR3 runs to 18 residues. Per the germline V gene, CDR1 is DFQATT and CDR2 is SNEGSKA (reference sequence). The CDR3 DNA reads TGCAGTGCTACCGGGACTAGCGGGAGTCCCCACTTCAGCAATGAGCAGTTCTTC. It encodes CSATGTSGSPHFSNEQFF.

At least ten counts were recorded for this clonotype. CDR3 region: CASSPNRSGSKETQYF. The DNA of the CDR3 is TGTGCCAGCAGCCCAAACCGGAGCGGGAGTAAAGAGACCCAGTACTTC. The rearrangement links TRBV7-2 to TRBJ2-5; 8 nucleotides align to TRBD2. V lost 5 bases and J lost 3; bases outside the gene matches: 11. Germline V gives CDR1 SGHTA, CDR2 FQGNSA. The CDR3 is made up of 16 amino acids.

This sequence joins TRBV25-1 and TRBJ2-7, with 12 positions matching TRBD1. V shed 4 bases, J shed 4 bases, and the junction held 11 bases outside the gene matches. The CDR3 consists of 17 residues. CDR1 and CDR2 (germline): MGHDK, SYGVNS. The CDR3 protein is CASSGPPGTGGLYEQYF. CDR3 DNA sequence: TGTGCCAGCAGTGGTCCCCCCGGGACAGGGGGCTTATACGAGCAGTACTTC.

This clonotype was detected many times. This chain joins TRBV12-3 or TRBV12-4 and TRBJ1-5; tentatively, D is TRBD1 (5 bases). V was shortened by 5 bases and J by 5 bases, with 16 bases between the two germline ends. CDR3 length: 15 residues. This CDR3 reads CASSLQGSVDQPQHF. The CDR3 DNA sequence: TGTGCCAGCAGTCTTCAGGGAAGTGTCGATCAGCCCCAGCATTTT.

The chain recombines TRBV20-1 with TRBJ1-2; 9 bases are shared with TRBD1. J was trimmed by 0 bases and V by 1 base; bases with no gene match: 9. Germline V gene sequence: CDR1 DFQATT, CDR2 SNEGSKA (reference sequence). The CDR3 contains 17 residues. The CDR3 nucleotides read TGCAGTGCTAGAGTACCGCATGGGACAGGGACTAACTATGGCTACACCTTC. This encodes CSARVPHGTGTNYGYTF.

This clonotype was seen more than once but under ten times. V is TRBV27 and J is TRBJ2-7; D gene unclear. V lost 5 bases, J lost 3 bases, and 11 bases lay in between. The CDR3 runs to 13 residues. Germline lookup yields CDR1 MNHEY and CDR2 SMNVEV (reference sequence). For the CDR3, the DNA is TGTGCCAGCAGTCCCAGGCGGCACTACGAGCAGTACTTC. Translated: CASSPRRHYEQYF.

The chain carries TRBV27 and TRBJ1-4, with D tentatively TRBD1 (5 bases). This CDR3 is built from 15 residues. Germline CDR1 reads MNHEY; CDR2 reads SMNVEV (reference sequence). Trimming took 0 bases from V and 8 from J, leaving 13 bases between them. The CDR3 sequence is CASSLSQGVREKLFF. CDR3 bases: TGTGCCAGCAGTTTATCGCAGGGAGTAAGGGAAAAACTGTTTTTT.

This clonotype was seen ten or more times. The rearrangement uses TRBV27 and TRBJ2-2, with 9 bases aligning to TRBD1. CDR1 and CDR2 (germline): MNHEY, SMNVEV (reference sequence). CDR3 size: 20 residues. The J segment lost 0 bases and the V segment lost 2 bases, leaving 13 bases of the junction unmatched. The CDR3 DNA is TGTGCCAGCAGTTTAAGGCCTTTGGGACAGGGACTCGCGAACACCGGGGAGCTGTTTTTT. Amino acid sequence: CASSLRPLGQGLANTGELFF.

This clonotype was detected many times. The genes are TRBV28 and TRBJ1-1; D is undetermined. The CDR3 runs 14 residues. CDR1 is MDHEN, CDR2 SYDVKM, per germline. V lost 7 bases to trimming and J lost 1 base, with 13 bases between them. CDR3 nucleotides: TGTGCCAGCACCCCCCCGGCGGAGAACACTGAAGCTTTCTTT. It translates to CASTPPAENTEAFF. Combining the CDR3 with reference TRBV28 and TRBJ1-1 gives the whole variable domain DVKVTQSSRYLVKRTGEKVFLECVQDMDHENMFWYRQDPGLGLRLIYFSYDVKMKEKGDIPEGYSVSREKKERFSLILESASTNQTSMYLCASTPPAENTEAFFGQGTRLTVV.

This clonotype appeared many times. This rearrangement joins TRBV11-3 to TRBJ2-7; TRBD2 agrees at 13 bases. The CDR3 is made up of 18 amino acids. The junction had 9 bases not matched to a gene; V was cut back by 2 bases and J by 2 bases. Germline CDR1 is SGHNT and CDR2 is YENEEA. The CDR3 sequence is CASSLFGTSGTPPYEQYF. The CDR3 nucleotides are TGTGCCAGCAGCTTATTCGGGACTAGCGGGACCCCTCCCTACGAGCAGTACTTC.

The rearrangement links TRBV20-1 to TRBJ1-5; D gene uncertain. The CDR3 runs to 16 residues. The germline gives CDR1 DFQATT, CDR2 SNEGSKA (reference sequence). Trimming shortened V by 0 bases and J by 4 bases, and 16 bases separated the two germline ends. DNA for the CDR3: TGCAGTGCTAGAGATGAGTGGGAGGGTGGGAATCAGCCCCAGCATTTT. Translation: CSARDEWEGGNQPQHF.

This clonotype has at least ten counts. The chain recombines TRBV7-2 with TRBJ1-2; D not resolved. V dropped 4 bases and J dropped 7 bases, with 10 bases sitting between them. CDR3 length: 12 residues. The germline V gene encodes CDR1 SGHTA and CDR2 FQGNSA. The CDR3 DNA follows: TGTGCCAGCAGCTCCCACTTTCTTGGCTACACCTTC. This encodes CASSSHFLGYTF.

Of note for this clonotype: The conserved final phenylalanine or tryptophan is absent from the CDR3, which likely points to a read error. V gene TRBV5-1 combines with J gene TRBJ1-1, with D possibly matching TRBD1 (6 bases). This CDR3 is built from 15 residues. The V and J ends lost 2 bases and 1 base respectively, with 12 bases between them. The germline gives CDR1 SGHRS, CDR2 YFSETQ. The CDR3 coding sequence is TGCGCCAGCAGCTTAGGGGGTGCGGGGAACACTGAAGCTTTCCTT. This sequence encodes CASSLGGAGNTEAFL.

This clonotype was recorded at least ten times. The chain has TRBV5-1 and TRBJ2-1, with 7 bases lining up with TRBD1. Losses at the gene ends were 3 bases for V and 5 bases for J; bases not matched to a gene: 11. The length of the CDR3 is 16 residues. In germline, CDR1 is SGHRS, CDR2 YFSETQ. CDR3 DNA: TGCGCCAGCAGCTGGCCCGGGACAGAAAGGAACAATGAGCAGTTCTTC. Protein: CASSWPGTERNNEQFF.

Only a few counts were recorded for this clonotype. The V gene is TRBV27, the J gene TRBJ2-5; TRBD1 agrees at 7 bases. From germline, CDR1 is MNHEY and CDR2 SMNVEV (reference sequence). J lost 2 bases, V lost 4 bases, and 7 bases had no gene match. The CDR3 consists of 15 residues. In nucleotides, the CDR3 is TGTGCCAGCAGTTGGGACAGCCGGGGACAAGAGACCCAGTACTTC. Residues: CASSWDSRGQETQYF.

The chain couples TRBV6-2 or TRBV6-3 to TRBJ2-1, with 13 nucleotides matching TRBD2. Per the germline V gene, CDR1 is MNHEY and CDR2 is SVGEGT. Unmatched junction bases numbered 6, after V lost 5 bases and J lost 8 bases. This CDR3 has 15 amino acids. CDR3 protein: CASSRTSGSSDEQFF. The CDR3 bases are TGTGCCAGCAGTCGGACTAGCGGGAGTAGCGATGAGCAGTTCTTC.